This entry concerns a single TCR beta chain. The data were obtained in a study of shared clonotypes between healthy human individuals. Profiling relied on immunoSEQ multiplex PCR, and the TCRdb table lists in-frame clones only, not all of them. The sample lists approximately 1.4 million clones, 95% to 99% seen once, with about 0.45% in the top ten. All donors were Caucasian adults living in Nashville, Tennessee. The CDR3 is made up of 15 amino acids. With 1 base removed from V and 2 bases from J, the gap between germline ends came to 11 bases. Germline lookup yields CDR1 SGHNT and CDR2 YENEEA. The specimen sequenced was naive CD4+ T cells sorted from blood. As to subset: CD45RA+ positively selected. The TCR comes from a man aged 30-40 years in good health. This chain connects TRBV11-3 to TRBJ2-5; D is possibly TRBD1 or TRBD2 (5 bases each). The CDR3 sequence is CASSLGRGPQETQYF. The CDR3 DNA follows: TGTGCCAGCAGCTTAGGCCGGGGACCACAAGAGACCCAGTACTTC.